Shown below are 21 T cell receptor beta chains from a single sample sequenced in a study of blood T cells in healthy people across ages. Primers used in a second PCR of about 7 to 12 cycles were a sample-barcoded 5' primer and a J-beta primer mix. TCRdb redid the calling of the 5' RACE reads with MiXCR, one entry per CDR3 protein. The sample yields more than 650,000 distinct CDR3 sequences, about a fifth seen once. The specimen was blood. These receptors were collected from a man in his 70s in good health.

This clonotype was counted only a few times. This chain links TRBV20-1 with TRBJ2-1; tentatively, D is TRBD1 or TRBD2 (5 bases each). CDR1 and CDR2 (germline): DFQATT, SNEGSKA (reference sequence). This CDR3 spans 15 amino acids. Trimming pared 1 base from V and 5 bases from J, leaving 15 bases between. This CDR3 is CSARGGWLGDNEQFF. CDR3 in DNA: TGCAGTGCTAGAGGGGGGTGGCTGGGGGACAATGAGCAGTTCTTC.

The chain uses TRBV6-5 and TRBJ2-6; TRBD1 agrees at 9 bases. Germline lookup yields CDR1 MNHEY and CDR2 SVGAGI. This CDR3 is built from 16 residues. The J segment lost 5 bases and the V segment lost 6 bases, leaving 8 bases of the junction unmatched. The DNA of the CDR3 is TGTGCCAGCAGCCCGGGACAGGGTCCGTGGGCCAACGTCCTGACTTTC. It yields the protein CASSPGQGPWANVLTF.

This clonotype was found a few times. The V gene is TRBV18, the J gene TRBJ1-5, with 9 bases fitting TRBD1. CDR1 and CDR2 (germline): KGHSH, LQKENI. This CDR3 has 14 residues. V was pared by 4 bases and J by 5 bases, with 3 bases of the junction left unmatched. CDR3 coding DNA: TGTGCCAGCTCACTACAGGGGGCAGATCAGCCCCAGCATTTT. This translates into CASSLQGADQPQHF.

This clonotype was counted between two and nine times. The chain couples TRBV20-1 to TRBJ1-6; D call uncertain. V lost 0 bases to trimming and J lost 7 bases, with 10 bases between them. Germline values: CDR1 DFQATT, CDR2 SNEGSKA (reference sequence). The CDR3 spans 14 residues. The CDR3 bases are TGCAGTGCTAGAGATGGGCCAGTGAATTCACCCCTCCACTTT. It specifies CSARDGPVNSPLHF.

A word on this clonotype: At one end the junction does not follow the germline gene, possibly because of a read error. The chain carries TRBV29-1 and TRBJ2-1; TRBD2 matches 11 bases. Germline-derived CDR1 and CDR2 are SQVTM and ANQGSEA. The CDR3 extends over 15 amino acids. The CDR3 loop reads CSVEDSGRAVNQQFF. CDR3 bases: TGCAGCGTTGAAGATAGCGGGAGGGCCGTCAATCAGCAGTTCTTC.

This clonotype was recorded a few times. The chain carries TRBV18 and TRBJ2-7, with a possible D match to TRBD1 (5 bases). The CDR3 runs to 14 residues. The germline V gene encodes CDR1 KGHSH and CDR2 LQKENI. Trimming took 0 bases from V and 2 from J, leaving 8 bases between them. The CDR3 DNA follows: TGTGCCAGCTCACCACCAGGGGTCCCCTACGAGCAGTACGTC. Amino acid sequence: CASSPPGVPYEQYV.

This clonotype was seen many times. The chain has TRBV4-2 and TRBJ2-5; 11 positions match TRBD2. Germline V gene data show CDR1 as LGHNA and CDR2 as YNFKEQ. CDR3 size: 16 residues. V shed 1 base, J shed 3 bases, and the junction held 4 bases outside the gene matches. CDR3 loop: CASSQVSGGGEETQYF. The CDR3 DNA reads TGTGCCAGCAGCCAAGTTAGCGGGGGGGGTGAAGAGACCCAGTACTTC.

The chain uses TRBV24-1 and TRBJ1-1; possible D gene TRBD1, 6 bases. CDR1 is KGHDR and CDR2 is SFDVKD in the germline V gene. The germline V and J ends were trimmed by 4 bases and 6 bases, with 11 bases remaining between them. The CDR3 is 13 amino acids. This CDR3 reads CATSETGHPEAFF. As DNA, the CDR3 is TGTGCCACCAGTGAAACGGGACACCCTGAAGCTTTCTTT.

The chain carries TRBV5-1 and TRBJ1-3; D uncertain. CDR1 and CDR2 (germline): SGHRS, YFSETQ. Trimming stripped 1 base from V and 2 bases from J, with 7 bases between. CDR3 length: 14 amino acids. DNA of the CDR3: TGCGCCAGCAGCTTGACCAGCCCTGGAAACACCATATATTTT. It yields the protein CASSLTSPGNTIYF.

Turning to this clonotype: A junction boundary mismatches the germline segment, possibly from a read error. The V gene is TRBV4-2, the J gene TRBJ1-5; D might be TRBD1 (6 bases). The germline V gene encodes CDR1 LGHNA and CDR2 YNFKEQ. The CDR3 runs 16 residues. The CDR3, as DNA: TGTGCCAGCAGCCCCAGGGTGGGGGGCGCTGGACAGCCTCAGCATTTT. Translating gives CASSPRVGGAGQPQHF.

This clonotype has just a few counts. The rearrangement links TRBV18 to TRBJ2-5; no reliable D call. Trimming stripped 5 bases from V and 5 bases from J, with 9 bases between. The CDR3 has 12 residues. The germline V gene has CDR1 KGHSH and CDR2 LQKENI. The CDR3 DNA reads as TGTGCCAGCTCATCCTTGGAGGAGACCCAGTACTTC. As protein: CASSSLEETQYF. Looking up the rest from reference TRBV18 and TRBJ2-5 gives the full variable domain: NAGVMQNPRHLVRRRGQEARLRCSPMKGHSHVYWYRQLPEEGLKFMVYLQKENIIDESGMPKERFSAEFPKEGPSILRIQQVVRGDSAAYFCASSSLEETQYFGPGTRLLVL.

This chain connects TRBV5-6 to TRBJ1-1; 10 bases match TRBD1. The CDR3 length is 18 residues. The ends lost 4 bases at V and 5 bases at J; junction bases unmatched: 17. Germline values: CDR1 SGHDT, CDR2 YYEEEE. CDR3 nucleotide sequence: TGTGCCAGCAGCCCGAGGTCGTGGGACAGGGGTTTAAGGACTGAAGCTTTCTTT. Its translation is CASSPRSWDRGLRTEAFF.

V gene TRBV19 combines with J gene TRBJ2-7; D gene unclear. The CDR3 sequence is 12 residues long. V lost 5 bases and J lost 6, with 11 bases in between. The V gene's germline CDR1 is LNHDA and CDR2 SQIVND (reference sequence). CDR3 sequence: CASSVSGGEQYF. The CDR3 DNA reads as TGTGCCAGTAGTGTTTCCGGTGGCGAGCAGTACTTC.

This clonotype was observed many times. V and J are TRBV11-2 and TRBJ1-2; tentatively, D is TRBD1 (5 bases). V lost 5 bases and J 0 bases, leaving 10 bases between the germline ends. CDR1 and CDR2 from the germline V gene are SGHAT and FQNNGV. The CDR3 has 14 residues. The DNA of the CDR3 is TGTGCCAGCAGCGAGAGCAGGGCTAACTATGGCTACACCTTC. It translates to CASSESRANYGYTF.

This clonotype was counted ten times or more. The chain recombines TRBV12-3 or TRBV12-4 with TRBJ2-5; 14 bases fit TRBD2. The junction had 4 bases not matched to a gene; V was cut back by 1 base and J by 0 bases. This CDR3 contains 18 residues. CDR3 in amino acids: CASSLGGLAGENQETQYF. CDR3 coding DNA: TGTGCCAGCAGTTTAGGGGGACTAGCGGGGGAGAACCAAGAGACCCAGTACTTC.

This clonotype was seen once. The genes are TRBV6-2 or TRBV6-3 and TRBJ2-7; TRBD2 aligns across 13 bases. This CDR3 spans 16 amino acids. V was clipped by 0 bases and J by 3 bases; unmatched bases: 2. Looked up from germline, CDR1 is MNHEY and CDR2 is SVGEGT. The CDR3 DNA is TGTGCCAGCAGTTACTCAACTAGCGGGAGGGTCTACGAGCAGTACGTC. Its translation: CASSYSTSGRVYEQYV.

The rearrangement uses TRBV27 and TRBJ1-4; no clear D. Trimming pared 3 bases from V and 4 bases from J, leaving 9 bases between. This CDR3 region has 14 residues. Germline V gene lookup returns CDR1 MNHEY and CDR2 SMNVEV (reference sequence). For the CDR3, the DNA is TGTGCCAGCAGTTTGTTAGGGTTTAATGAAAAACTGTTTTTT. It translates to CASSLLGFNEKLFF.

This chain links TRBV7-9 with TRBJ2-3; TRBD2 might be the D (6 bases). Germline values: CDR1 SEHNR, CDR2 FQNEAQ (reference sequence). The CDR3 has 13 amino acids. The ends were cut back, 0 bases at V and 6 bases at J, with 7 bases in the middle. The CDR3: CASSLARDDTQYF. The CDR3 DNA reads as TGTGCCAGCAGCTTAGCGCGGGACGATACGCAGTATTTT.

The CDR3 sequence: CASSLSSGGNYEQYF. DNA of the CDR3: TGCGCCAGCAGCTTGAGTAGCGGGGGTAACTACGAGCAGTACTTC. V usage is TRBV5-1 and J usage is TRBJ2-5; 9 bases are a match to TRBD2. The DNA end is more similar to TRBJ2-7, so the J call may be wrong. From germline, CDR1 is SGHRS and CDR2 YFSETQ. The CDR3 is made up of 15 amino acids.

This clonotype has a handful of counts. The gene calls are TRBV14 and TRBJ2-7; D is possibly TRBD1 or TRBD2 (6 bases each). The CDR3 is 15 amino acids. V was clipped by 4 bases and J by 2 bases, with 15 bases between them. Germline V gene lookup returns CDR1 SGHDN and CDR2 FVKESK. The CDR3 loop reads CASSPLGGDTYEQYF. Written as DNA, the CDR3 is TGTGCCAGCAGCCCGCTTGGCGGGGACACCTACGAGCAGTACTTC.

This clonotype showed up just a few times. This chain joins TRBV12-3 or TRBV12-4 and TRBJ1-5, with 10 bases aligning to TRBD1. The length of the CDR3 is 14 residues. V lost 6 bases and J lost 5; bases outside the gene matches: 4. CDR3 sequence: CASSQTGGYQPQHF. The CDR3 bases are TGTGCCAGCAGCCAGACAGGGGGCTATCAGCCCCAGCATTTT.